This T cell receptor (beta chain) was recorded in a study of T cell repertoires in cytomegalovirus infection. On the study more broadly: Recently described HLA-C-restricted plus well-studied HLA-B-restricted CMV epitopes were used. The public TCR beta signatures pointed to both CMV infection and matching HLA type. Study-wide results and limits: The cumulative frequency of public TCR beta families distinguished individuals who carried CMV together with the relevant HLA. HLA-C-restricted CMV clonotypes gave the most frequent clonotype in two of eight donors.

Via MiXCR, TCRdb re-called the reads, giving one row per CDR3 protein. The sample has nearly 700,000 distinct CDR3 sequences; about 33% are singletons. J was trimmed by 2 bases and V by 4 bases; bases with no gene match: 14. The CDR3 has 18 amino acids. Looked up from germline, CDR1 is SEHNR and CDR2 is FQNEAQ (reference sequence). This clonotype has a handful of counts. As yet, its antigen is unknown. Material: cultured PBMCs, obtained from culture after CMV antigen stimulation. The V call is TRBV7-9, the J call TRBJ2-3; 8 bases match TRBD1. The sequence was collected from a human donor in good health (CMV status not recorded). Some clones in this sample may be carry-over from other donors' samples. CDR3 sequence reads: CASSSARGLEHSTDTQYF. The CDR3, as DNA: TGTGCCAGCAGCTCGGCCAGGGGGCTCGAACACTCCACAGATACGCAGTATTTT.